This entry lists 11 T cell receptor beta chains sequenced from one sample in a study of patients and donors after allogeneic stem cell transplantation. TCRdb re-called the RT-PCR reads with MiXCR, one entry per CDR3 protein. The sample records about 230,000 distinct CDR3 sequences, about 14% being singletons. The sample was blood, either unsorted or a sorted T cell fraction (not recorded which). All receptors derive from a human donor who was either an allogeneic HSCT recipient or a stem cell or donor lymphocyte infusion donor (not recorded which). It is not recorded whose cells these are; they may come from a transplant donor.

This clonotype was detected a few times. The rearrangement joins TRBV19 to TRBJ2-3; D remains unclear. The CDR3 is 14 residues long. V lost 1 base and J lost 3, with 8 bases in between. Germline V CDR1 and CDR2: LNHDA, SQIVND (reference sequence). The CDR3 DNA reads TGTGCCAGTAGTATAGCCCCCGAGACAGATACGCAGTATTTT. Its translation is CASSIAPETDTQYF.

This clonotype was seen only a few times. V gene TRBV5-1 combines with J gene TRBJ2-2; no firm D call. The CDR3 runs to 16 residues. The V end was cut by 6 bases, the J end by 0 bases, with 15 bases between. CDR1 SGHRS and CDR2 YFSETQ come from the germline V gene. CDR3 residues: CASKAGATSNTGELFF. CDR3 DNA sequence: TGCGCCAGCAAGGCAGGCGCAACCTCGAACACCGGGGAGCTGTTTTTT.

This clonotype was counted many times. The genes are TRBV6-5 and TRBJ2-3; 9 bases map to TRBD2. Germline trimming cut 4 bases from V and 5 bases from J; bases unmatched to any gene: 10. The CDR3 loop spans 16 amino acids. Per the germline V gene, CDR1 is MNHEY and CDR2 is SVGAGI. Here the CDR3 DNA reads TGTGCCAGCAGTTTCGGATCGGGTAGCGGGGGAGATACGCAGTATTTT. It is translated as CASSFGSGSGGDTQYF.

This chain's CDR3 is CASSLRDRTTF. In nucleotides, the CDR3 is TGTGCCAGCAGCCTCCGGGACCGGACAACCTTC. The rearrangement links TRBV11-3 to TRBJ1-2; tentatively, D is TRBD1 (5 bases). The CDR3 length is 11 residues. The V end lost 5 bases, the J end lost 14 bases, and 15 bases lay between the germline ends. The V gene's germline CDR1 is SGHNT and CDR2 YENEEA.

In its sample, this clonotype was seen a few times. This sequence joins TRBV6-1 and TRBJ1-5, with D perhaps matching TRBD1 (6 bases). V was cut by 6 bases and J by 0 bases, with 12 bases left in between. The CDR3 covers 15 residues. CDR1 is MNHNS, CDR2 SASEGT, per germline. CDR3 in amino acids: CASSREQGSNQPQHF. As DNA, the CDR3 is TGTGCCAGCAGCAGGGAACAGGGTAGCAATCAGCCCCAGCATTTT.

This rearrangement joins TRBV5-1 to TRBJ1-3; 7 bases map to TRBD1. The CDR3 covers 16 residues. With V trimmed by 0 bases and J by 3 bases, 6 bases remained unmatched. Germline CDR1 SGHRS, CDR2 YFSETQ. CDR3 sequence (DNA): TGCGCCAGCAGCTTGGACGAGGGGGCAGGTGGAAACACCATATATTTT. This translates into CASSLDEGAGGNTIYF.

The rearrangement uses TRBV5-8 and TRBJ2-3; TRBD1 or TRBD2 may be the D gene (6 bases each). This CDR3 is built from 15 residues. CDR1 and CDR2 (germline): SGHTS, YDEGEE. The V gene lost 4 bases and the J gene lost 6 bases, with 18 bases spanning the gap. CDR3 region: CASSLEGGRGDTQYF. The CDR3 nucleotides read TGTGCCAGCAGCCTCGAAGGGGGGCGAGGGGATACGCAGTATTTT.

This clonotype showed up many times. The chain is built from TRBV20-1 and TRBJ1-5; no reliable D call. V lost 3 bases, J lost 0 bases, and 12 bases lay in between. The CDR3 has 15 residues. Germline CDR1 and CDR2: DFQATT and SNEGSKA (reference sequence). The CDR3, as DNA: TGCAGTGCTAGTCCTCGGGTGGGTAGCAATCAGCCCCAGCATTTT. It encodes CSASPRVGSNQPQHF.

In its sample, this clonotype was seen a few times. V usage is TRBV5-6 and J usage is TRBJ2-7; D might be TRBD2 (5 bases). The CDR3 is 14 amino acids. CDR1 and CDR2 (germline): SGHDT, YYEEEE. Trimming left V 0 bases short and J 3 bases short, with 10 bases between. The CDR3 DNA reads as TGTGCCAGCAGCTTGGTCGGGGTCGGCTACGAGCAGTACTTC. Amino acid sequence: CASSLVGVGYEQYF.

The gene calls are TRBV12-3 or TRBV12-4 and TRBJ1-6; maybe TRBD1 (6 bases). V lost 6 bases and J 5 bases, leaving 14 bases between the germline ends. The CDR3 runs 15 residues. CDR3 sequence: CASRTGTVHNSPLHF. Written as DNA, the CDR3 is TGTGCCAGCAGAACAGGGACGGTACATAATTCACCCCTCCACTTT.

The V gene is TRBV5-1, the J gene TRBJ2-7; D is possibly TRBD2 (5 bases). The ends were cut back, 5 bases at V and 5 bases at J, with 20 bases in the middle. Germline loops: CDR1 SGHRS, CDR2 YFSETQ. The CDR3 extends over 15 amino acids. CDR3 sequence: CASRVRGDNSDEQYF. The CDR3 region has the DNA TGCGCCAGCAGAGTCCGGGGAGATAACAGTGACGAGCAGTACTTC.